The present T cell receptor beta chain was sequenced within a study of regulatory T cells in long-lasting Graves disease. The study, taken as a whole, reports: Sharing of public clonotypes was greater in persistent patients (2,741) than in new patients (roughly 1,000). The small sample size may have reduced accuracy. Persistent disease was associated with favored TRBV28 usage and with favored use of TRBJ1-2 and TRBJ2-5. Patients with persistent Graves' had lower TCR diversity than newly diagnosed patients.

The CDR3 is 13 amino acids. The germline V gene encodes CDR1 MNHEY and CDR2 SMNVEV (reference sequence). The V end was cut by 6 bases, the J end by 10 bases, with 16 bases between. The sample's time point: newly diagnosed GD, antithyroid drugs for less than 3 months. The TCR library was made from RNA extracted from PBMCs. This clonotype was seen ten or more times. The antigen remains unidentified. Arm-PCR of CDR3 regions and iRepertoire HTBI primers were used to build TCR beta libraries. TCRdb redid the calling of the multiplex PCR reads with MiXCR, one entry per CDR3 protein. The table includes about 240,000 distinct CDR3 sequences, around 20% detected once.

The source was peripheral blood mononuclear cells (PBMCs), collected at new diagnosis, from a patient treated with antithyroid drugs. The sequence was collected from a female donor with Graves disease. The chain joins TRBV27 to TRBJ1-5, with D hard to call. DNA for the CDR3: TGTGCCAGCAGCCCTCCGTTTGGCTTTCCCCAGCATTTT. Protein sequence: CASSPPFGFPQHF.